Following are 30 T cell receptor beta chains from one sample sequenced in a study of blood T cell repertoires in COVID-19 (dated by TCRdb to about 2020). The library was built by means of the immunoSEQ multiplex PCR assay. TCRdb took over this immuneACCESS table, retaining in-frame rearrangements with V and J assigned. Such tables are incomplete; in checked studies, under half of the missing clones stem from an unresolved V gene, and the remainder is unexplained. Recorded for this sample are tens of thousands of clones; roughly 78% of them occurred a single time. Of the sample, about 7% falls within the top ten clones. The sequenced sample consisted of peripheral blood. The receptors derive from a man aged 50 to 59 with active or convalescent COVID-19.

V gene TRBV3-1 (or the pseudogene TRBV3-2) combines with J gene TRBJ2-5; 9 bases match TRBD1. The CDR3 runs 15 residues. The V and J ends lost 1 base and 5 bases, in that order; junction bases with no gene match: 5. From germline, CDR1 is LGHDT and CDR2 YNNKEL (reference sequence). In DNA, the CDR3 is TGTGCCAGCAGCCAAGGGACAGGGGAGGAGGAGACCCAGTACTTC. It encodes CASSQGTGEEETQYF.

J is TRBJ2-3 and V is TRBV9, with 9 bases identical to TRBD1. With V trimmed by 3 bases and J by 4 bases, 6 bases remained unmatched. The CDR3 covers 15 residues. CDR1 SGDLS and CDR2 YYNGEE come from the germline V gene. Here the CDR3 reads CASSEGDRVPDTQYF. CDR3 in DNA: TGTGCCAGCAGCGAGGGGGACAGGGTGCCAGATACGCAGTATTTT.

This chain connects TRBV2 to TRBJ2-7, with a possible D match to TRBD1 (5 bases). Trimming pared 8 bases from V and 4 bases from J, leaving 12 bases between. Per the germline V gene, CDR1 is SNHLY and CDR2 is FYNNEI. The length of the CDR3 is 12 residues. The CDR3 DNA reads as TGTGCCAGCCAACAGGCGAGTTACGAGCAGTACGTC. Amino acid sequence: CASQQASYEQYV.

J is TRBJ1-1 and V is TRBV19; 7 nucleotides align to TRBD1. The V and J ends lost 5 bases and 5 bases, in that order; junction bases with no gene match: 11. This CDR3 region has 15 residues. The germline V gene has CDR1 LNHDA and CDR2 SQIVND (reference sequence). The CDR3 sequence: CASSPSRAGGTEAFF. The CDR3 nucleotides are TGTGCCAGTAGTCCGTCTCGGGCAGGGGGGACTGAAGCTTTCTTT.

The J gene is TRBJ2-3, the V gene TRBV28; 7 bases agree with TRBD2. The V segment lost 2 bases and the J segment 2 bases; nucleotides outside the gene matches: 4. The V gene's germline CDR1 is MDHEN and CDR2 SYDVKM. The length of the CDR3 is 15 residues. The CDR3 protein is CASSLGRGITDTQYF. In DNA, the CDR3 is TGTGCCAGCAGTTTAGGGCGGGGGATCACAGATACGCAGTATTTT.

This chain connects TRBV19 to TRBJ2-1; 13 nucleotides line up with TRBD2. Germline V gene sequence: CDR1 LNHDA, CDR2 SQIVND (reference sequence). The CDR3 has 14 amino acids. The V and J ends lost 9 bases and 6 bases, in that order; junction bases with no gene match: 5. In DNA, the CDR3 is TGTGCCAGCGACACTAGCGGGGGGGCCAATGAGCAGTTCTTC. It yields the protein CASDTSGGANEQFF.

The chain is built from TRBV6-6 and TRBJ2-2; D uncertain. Germline-derived CDR1 and CDR2 are MNHNY and SVGAGI (reference sequence). V gave up 0 bases and J gave up 7 bases, with 12 bases separating them. The CDR3 contains 15 residues. The CDR3 protein is CASSYSLLVIGELFF. CDR3 DNA sequence: TGTGCCAGCAGTTACTCCCTACTGGTTATCGGGGAGCTGTTTTTT.

V gene TRBV30 combines with J gene TRBJ1-5, with 9 bases lining up with TRBD1. Germline CDR1 GTSNPN, CDR2 SVGIG (reference sequence). V trimming: 1 base; J trimming: 6 bases; junction bases outside the gene matches: 7. The CDR3 covers 15 residues. CDR3 loop: CAWSAPGQGAQPQHF. As DNA, the CDR3 is TGTGCCTGGAGTGCCCCGGGACAGGGAGCTCAGCCCCAGCATTTT.

V is TRBV7-2 and J is TRBJ2-1; 9 nucleotides line up with TRBD2. V dropped 0 bases and J dropped 7; count of bases not matched to a gene: 7. The CDR3 runs 16 residues. Germline CDR1 reads SGHTA; CDR2 reads FQGNSA. The CDR3 DNA reads TGTGCCAGCAGCTTAGCAGGCGGGGGGGCAACGAATGAGCAGTTCTTC. Translation gives CASSLAGGGATNEQFF.

The chain combines TRBV2 with TRBJ2-1; no definite D call. The CDR3 is 15 residues long. CDR1 is SNHLY and CDR2 is FYNNEI in the germline V gene. The V and J ends lost 6 bases and 0 bases respectively, with 12 bases between them. CDR3 protein: CASSLDRVSYNEQFF. The CDR3 DNA reads TGTGCCAGCAGCCTCGACCGGGTCTCCTACAATGAGCAGTTCTTC.

CDR3 sequence (DNA): TGTGCCAGCAGCTTAGTTCCGACAGGCCTCTTATCCTCCTACAATGAGCAGTTCTTC. This sequence encodes CASSLVPTGLLSSYNEQFF. The V call is TRBV7-2, the J call TRBJ2-1, with a tentative D call TRBD1 (6 bases). The CDR3 runs 19 residues. The germline V gene encodes CDR1 SGHTA and CDR2 FQGNSA. V was pared by 1 base and J by 0 bases, with 19 bases between.

The chain uses TRBV7-6 and TRBJ2-1; a possible D gene is TRBD2 (7 bases). This CDR3 is 16 amino acids long. Germline V lookup: CDR1 SGHVS, CDR2 FNYEAQ. Trimming shortened V by 0 bases and J by 1 base, and 10 bases separated the two germline ends. The DNA for the CDR3 is TGTGCCAGCAGCTTAGCCGGGGGGCGGTCCTACAATGAGCAGTTCTTC. Translated: CASSLAGGRSYNEQFF.

This rearrangement joins TRBV6-6 to TRBJ2-5, with D possibly matching TRBD2 (6 bases). The CDR3 length is 13 residues. Germline V gene lookup returns CDR1 MNHNY and CDR2 SVGAGI (reference sequence). V shed 10 bases and J shed 4 bases, with 16 bases lying between them. CDR3 region: CATQARAGETQYF. Written as DNA, the CDR3 is TGTGCCACCCAAGCCAGAGCGGGAGAGACCCAGTACTTC.

The CDR3 coding sequence is TGTGCCAGCCACAGGGGATGGACGGAGACCCAGTACTTC. Amino acid sequence: CASHRGWTETQYF. The genes are TRBV12-3 or TRBV12-4 and TRBJ2-5, with 7 bases matching TRBD1. The CDR3 has 13 residues. The junction had 8 bases not matched to a gene; V was cut back by 8 bases and J by 5 bases.

There are a few counts of this clone. This sequence joins TRBV2 and TRBJ1-4; 9 nucleotides agree with TRBD1. This CDR3 comprises 13 residues. Unmatched junction bases numbered 3, after V lost 8 bases and J lost 5 bases. CDR1 is SNHLY and CDR2 is FYNNEI in the germline V gene. The CDR3, as DNA: TGTGCCAGCTCAGGGACAGGGAATGAAAAACTGTTTTTT. This translates into CASSGTGNEKLFF.

Ten or more counts support this clone. The chain uses TRBV21-1 and TRBJ2-7; the tabulated D call, TRBD2, remains unverified against the DNA. TRBV21-1 is flagged as a pseudogene. This CDR3 spans 17 amino acids. CDR3 region: CASSHGRGPQASYEQYV. In nucleotides, the CDR3 is TGTGCCAGCAGCCACGGGAGGGGTCCCCAAGCTTCCTACGAGCAGTACGTC.

This clone was seen only a few times. This rearrangement joins TRBV7-9 to TRBJ2-7, with 9 bases that match TRBD2. The length of the CDR3 is 14 residues. Trimming at V came to 3 bases and at J to 2 bases, leaving 2 bases not matched to a gene. Germline V lookup: CDR1 SEHNR, CDR2 FQNEAQ (reference sequence). The CDR3 protein is CASSLGGGAYEQYV. CDR3 coding DNA: TGTGCCAGCAGCTTGGGCGGGGGGGCCTACGAGCAGTACGTC.

The V and J genes are TRBV7-2 and TRBJ1-6; D not resolved. Germline assignment: CDR1 SGHTA and CDR2 FQGNSA. Between the trimmed V and J ends, which lost 4 bases and 10 bases, there was a span of 11 bases. This CDR3 is built from 13 residues. The CDR3 reads CASSSDTRSPLHF. The CDR3 nucleotides are TGTGCCAGCAGCTCGGATACTAGGTCACCCCTCCACTTT.

The chain has TRBV19 and TRBJ2-3, with 11 bases lining up with TRBD2. Germline CDR1 LNHDA, CDR2 SQIVND (reference sequence). The ends lost 3 bases at V and 3 bases at J; junction bases unmatched: 5. The CDR3 has 16 amino acids. The CDR3 here is CASSMPTSGGTDTQYF. CDR3 sequence (DNA): TGTGCCAGTAGTATGCCCACTAGCGGGGGAACAGATACGCAGTATTTT.

V and J are TRBV4-1 and TRBJ1-1; tentative D call: TRBD1 (5 bases). Germline loops: CDR1 MGHRA, CDR2 YSYEKL. Trimming stripped 0 bases from V and 3 bases from J, with 11 bases between. The CDR3 consists of 15 residues. CDR3 sequence: CASSQDQQAYTEAFF. CDR3 sequence (DNA): TGCGCCAGCAGCCAAGACCAACAGGCCTACACTGAAGCTTTCTTT.

The chain recombines TRBV5-8 with TRBJ1-1; TRBD1 might be the D (6 bases). Germline CDR1 is SGHTS and CDR2 is YDEGEE. Trimming removed 5 bases from V and 11 bases from J, with 13 bases in between. The CDR3 spans 11 residues. The CDR3 loop is CASRAGTYAFF. The CDR3 region has the DNA TGTGCCAGCAGAGCCGGGACATATGCTTTCTTT. Using reference TRBV5-8 and TRBJ1-1 for the parts outside the CDR3, the full variable domain is EAGVTQSPTHLIKTRGQQATLRCSPISGHTSVYWYQQALGLGLQFLLWYDEGEERNRGNFPPRFSGRQFPNYSSELNVNALELEDSALYLCASRAGTYAFFGQGTRLTVV.

V and J are TRBV3-1 (or the pseudogene TRBV3-2) and TRBJ1-3; tentative D call: TRBD1 (5 bases). The CDR3 has 16 amino acids. The V end lost 1 base, the J end lost 0 bases, and 10 bases lay between the germline ends. Germline V gene lookup returns CDR1 LGHDT and CDR2 YNNKEL (reference sequence). CDR3 nucleotides: TGTGCCAGCAGCCAAGTAGGGGCCGGCTCTGGAAACACCATATATTTT. Protein product: CASSQVGAGSGNTIYF.

In regard to this clone: This sample also contains other DNA sequences that code for the same CDR3. The gene calls are TRBV6-5 and TRBJ1-2; D is undetermined. V was cut by 0 bases and J by 4 bases, with 9 bases left in between. The CDR3 has 14 residues. Germline V lookup: CDR1 MNHEY, CDR2 SVGAGI. The CDR3 DNA sequence: TGTGCCAGCAGTTACTCAAGAGATGGCTATGGCTACACCTTC. Residues: CASSYSRDGYGYTF.

The rearrangement links TRBV9 to TRBJ2-2; the match to TRBD2 covers 7 bases. Per the germline V gene, CDR1 is SGDLS and CDR2 is YYNGEE. This CDR3 comprises 15 residues. Trimming removed 4 bases from V and 4 bases from J; junction bases left unmatched: 7. The CDR3 sequence: CASSPGGYRTGELFF. CDR3 coding DNA: TGTGCCAGCAGCCCGGGAGGATACCGCACCGGGGAGCTGTTTTTT.

This clone was observed a few times. This chain links TRBV30 with TRBJ2-7, with 9 bases lining up with TRBD1. With 5 bases clipped from V and 5 bases from J, the junction kept 10 bases outside the gene matches. The CDR3 has 14 amino acids. Germline loops: CDR1 GTSNPN, CDR2 SVGIG (reference sequence). The CDR3 is CAWDYGQGSNEQYF. The CDR3 nucleotides are TGTGCCTGGGACTACGGACAGGGGTCAAACGAGCAGTACTTC. The entire variable domain, with the rest obtained from reference TRBV30 and TRBJ2-7, is as follows: SQTIHQWPATLVQPVGSPLSLECTVEGTSNPNLYWYRQAAGRGLQLLFYSVGIGQISSEVPQNLSASRPQDRQFILSSKKLLLSDSGFYLCAWDYGQGSNEQYFGPGTRLTVT.

The rearrangement joins TRBV19 to TRBJ1-5; 10 bases are a match to TRBD1. The CDR3 totals 16 residues. The J segment lost 4 bases and the V segment lost 6 bases, leaving 9 bases of the junction unmatched. The germline V gene encodes CDR1 LNHDA and CDR2 SQIVND (reference sequence). The DNA for the CDR3 is TGTGCCAGTAGACGACAGGGGGCAAAAGAGAATCAGCCCCAGCATTTT. This gives the protein CASRRQGAKENQPQHF.

J is TRBJ2-3 and V is TRBV13; the match to TRBD1 covers 7 bases. Germline V gene sequence: CDR1 PRHDT, CDR2 FYEKMQ (reference sequence). V was pared by 5 bases and J by 2 bases, with 10 bases of the junction left unmatched. The CDR3 sequence is 16 residues long. CDR3 in amino acids: CASSERLGQNTDTQYF. CDR3 sequence (DNA): TGTGCCAGCAGCGAGAGGTTGGGACAGAACACAGATACGCAGTATTTT.

This clone appeared a single time. This rearrangement joins TRBV7-6 to TRBJ2-3, with TRBD1 matching 9 bases. The J segment lost 3 bases and the V segment lost 5 bases, leaving 6 bases of the junction unmatched. Germline-derived CDR1 and CDR2 are SGHVS and FNYEAQ. CDR3 length equals 15 residues. The CDR3: CASSPEDRGTDTQYF. The DNA of the CDR3 is TGTGCCAGCAGCCCGGAGGACAGGGGAACAGATACGCAGTATTTT.

This clone was seen repeatedly, ten times or more. The V call is TRBV24-1, the J call TRBJ2-1; D unclear. Germline V CDR1 and CDR2: KGHDR, SFDVKD. V was trimmed by 0 bases and J by 0 bases, leaving 11 bases between them. The CDR3 spans 17 residues. The CDR3 nucleotides are TGTGCCACCAGTGATTTGCCGACTCCGAGCTCCTACAATGAGCAGTTCTTC. Protein: CATSDLPTPSSYNEQFF.

The chain combines TRBV27 with TRBJ1-5; TRBD1 agrees at 11 bases. The CDR3 totals 14 residues. Germline CDR1 is MNHEY and CDR2 is SMNVEV (reference sequence). J was trimmed by 6 bases and V by 5 bases; bases with no gene match: 3. The CDR3 bases are TGTGCCAGCAGTGGACAGGGGGCTTTTCAGCCCCAGCATTTT. The encoded protein is CASSGQGAFQPQHF.